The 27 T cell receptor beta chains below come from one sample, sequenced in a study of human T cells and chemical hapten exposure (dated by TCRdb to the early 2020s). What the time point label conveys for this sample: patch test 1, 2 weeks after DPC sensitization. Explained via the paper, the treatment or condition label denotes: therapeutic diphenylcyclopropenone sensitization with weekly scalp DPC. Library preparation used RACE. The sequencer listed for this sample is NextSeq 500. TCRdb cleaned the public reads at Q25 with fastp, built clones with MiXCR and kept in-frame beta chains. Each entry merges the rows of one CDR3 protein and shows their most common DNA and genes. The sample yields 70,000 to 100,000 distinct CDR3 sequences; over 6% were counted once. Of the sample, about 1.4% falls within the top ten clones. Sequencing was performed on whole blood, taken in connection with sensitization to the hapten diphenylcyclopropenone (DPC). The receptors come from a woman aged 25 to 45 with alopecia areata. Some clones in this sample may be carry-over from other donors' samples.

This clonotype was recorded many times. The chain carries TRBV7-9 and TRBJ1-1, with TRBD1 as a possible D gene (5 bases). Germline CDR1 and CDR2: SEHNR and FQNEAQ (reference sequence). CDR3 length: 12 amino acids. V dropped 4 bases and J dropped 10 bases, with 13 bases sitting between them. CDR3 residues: CASSSAGTGAFF. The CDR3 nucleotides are TGTGCCAGCAGCTCCGCCGGGACGGGAGCTTTCTTT.

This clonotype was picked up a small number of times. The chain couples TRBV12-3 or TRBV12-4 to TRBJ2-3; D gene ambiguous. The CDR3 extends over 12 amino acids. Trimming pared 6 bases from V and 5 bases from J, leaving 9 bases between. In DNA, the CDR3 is TGTGCCAGCAGGGGAATGGTAGATACGCAGTATTTT. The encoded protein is CASRGMVDTQYF.

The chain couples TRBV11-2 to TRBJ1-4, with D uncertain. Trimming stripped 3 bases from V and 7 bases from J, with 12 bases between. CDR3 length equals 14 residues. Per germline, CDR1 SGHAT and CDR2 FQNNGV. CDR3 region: CASSFSALSEKLFF. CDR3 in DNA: TGTGCCAGCAGCTTCAGTGCGTTGAGTGAAAAACTGTTTTTT.

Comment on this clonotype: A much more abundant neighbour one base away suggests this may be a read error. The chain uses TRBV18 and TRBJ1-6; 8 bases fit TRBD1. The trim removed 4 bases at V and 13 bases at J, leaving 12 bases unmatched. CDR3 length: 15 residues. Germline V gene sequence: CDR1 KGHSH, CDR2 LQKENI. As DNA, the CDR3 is TGTGCCAGCTCACTGGGACAGGCGAGTTTTGCGCCCCTCCACTTT. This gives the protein CASSLGQASFAPLHF.

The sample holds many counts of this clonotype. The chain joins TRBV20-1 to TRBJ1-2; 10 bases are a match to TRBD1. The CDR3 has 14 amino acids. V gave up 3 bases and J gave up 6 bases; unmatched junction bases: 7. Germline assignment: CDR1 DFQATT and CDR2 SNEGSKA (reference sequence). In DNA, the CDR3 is TGCAGTGCTAGTCGCGACAGGGGGCGGGATGGCTACACCTTC. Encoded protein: CSASRDRGRDGYTF.

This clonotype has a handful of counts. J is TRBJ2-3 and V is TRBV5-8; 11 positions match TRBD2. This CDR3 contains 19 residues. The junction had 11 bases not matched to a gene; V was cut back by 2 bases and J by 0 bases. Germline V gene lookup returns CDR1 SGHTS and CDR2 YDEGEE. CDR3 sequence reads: CASSFEERLAGGSTDTQYF. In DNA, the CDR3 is TGTGCCAGCAGCTTCGAAGAGAGGCTAGCGGGGGGAAGCACAGATACGCAGTATTTT.

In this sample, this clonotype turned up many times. CDR3 region: CASTRPKGEAFF. In nucleotides, the CDR3 is TGTGCCAGCACCCGCCCTAAGGGCGAAGCTTTCTTT. The chain carries TRBV14 and TRBJ1-1; no clear D gene. Germline assignment: CDR1 SGHDN and CDR2 FVKESK. The CDR3 consists of 12 residues. V gave up 7 bases and J gave up 8 bases, with 14 bases separating them.

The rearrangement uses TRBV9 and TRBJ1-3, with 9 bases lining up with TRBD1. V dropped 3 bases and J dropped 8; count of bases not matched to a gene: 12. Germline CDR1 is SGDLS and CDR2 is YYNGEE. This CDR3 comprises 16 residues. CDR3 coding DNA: TGTGCCAGCAGCGAAGGGTTACAGGGGGCGCAACACACCATATATTTT. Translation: CASSEGLQGAQHTIYF.

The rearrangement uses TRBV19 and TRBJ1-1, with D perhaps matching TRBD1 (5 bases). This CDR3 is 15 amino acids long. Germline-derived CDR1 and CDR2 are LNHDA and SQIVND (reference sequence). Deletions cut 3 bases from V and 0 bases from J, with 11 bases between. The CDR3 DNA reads TGTGCCAGTAGTATTTTTAGGGGAATGAACACTGAAGCTTTCTTT. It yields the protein CASSIFRGMNTEAFF. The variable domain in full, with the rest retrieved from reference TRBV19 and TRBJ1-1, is DGGITQSPKYLFRKEGQNVTLSCEQNLNHDAMYWYRQDPGQGLRLIYYSQIVNDFQKGDIAEGYSVSREKKESFPLTVTSAQKNPTAFYLCASSIFRGMNTEAFFGQGTRLTVV.

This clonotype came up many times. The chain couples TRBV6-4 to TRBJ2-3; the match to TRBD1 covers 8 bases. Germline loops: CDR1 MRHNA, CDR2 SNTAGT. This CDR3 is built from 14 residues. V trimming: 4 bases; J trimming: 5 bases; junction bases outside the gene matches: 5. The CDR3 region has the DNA TGTGCCAGCAGTGTAACAGGGGGAGGAGATACGCAGTATTTT. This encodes CASSVTGGGDTQYF.

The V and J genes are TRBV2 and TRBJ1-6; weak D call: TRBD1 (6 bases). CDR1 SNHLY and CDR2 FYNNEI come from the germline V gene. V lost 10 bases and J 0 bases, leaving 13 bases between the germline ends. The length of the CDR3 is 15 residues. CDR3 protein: CANGGTSSYNSPLHF. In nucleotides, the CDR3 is TGTGCCAACGGGGGCACGAGCTCCTATAATTCACCCCTCCACTTT. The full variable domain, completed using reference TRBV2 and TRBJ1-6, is EPEVTQTPSHQVTQMGQEVILRCVPISNHLYFYWYRQILGQKVEFLVSFYNNEISEKSEIFDDQFSVERPDGSNFTLKIRSTKLEDSAMYFCANGGTSSYNSPLHFGNGTRLTVT.

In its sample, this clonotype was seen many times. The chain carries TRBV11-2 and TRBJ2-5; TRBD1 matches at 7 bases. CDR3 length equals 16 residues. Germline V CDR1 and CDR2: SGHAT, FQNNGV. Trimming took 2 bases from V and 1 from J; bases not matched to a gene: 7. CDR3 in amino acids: CASSLNTGATQETQYF. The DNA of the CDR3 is TGTGCCAGCAGCTTAAATACAGGGGCGACCCAAGAGACCCAGTACTTC. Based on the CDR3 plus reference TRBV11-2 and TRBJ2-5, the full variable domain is EAGVAQSPRYKIIEKRQSVAFWCNPISGHATLYWYQQILGQGPKLLIQFQNNGVVDDSQLPKDRFSAERLKGVDSTLKIQPAKLEDSAVYLCASSLNTGATQETQYFGPGTRLLVL.

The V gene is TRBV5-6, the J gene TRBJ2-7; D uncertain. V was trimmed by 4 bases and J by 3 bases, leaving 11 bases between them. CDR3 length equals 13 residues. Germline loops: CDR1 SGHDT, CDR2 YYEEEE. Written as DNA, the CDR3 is TGTGCCAGCAGCCGGTCCCTTAACTACGAGCAGTACTTC. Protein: CASSRSLNYEQYF.

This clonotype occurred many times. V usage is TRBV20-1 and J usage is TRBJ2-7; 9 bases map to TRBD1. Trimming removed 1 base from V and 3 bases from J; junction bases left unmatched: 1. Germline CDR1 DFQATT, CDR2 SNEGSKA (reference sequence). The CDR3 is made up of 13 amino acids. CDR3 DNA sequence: TGCAGTGCTAGAGGGGACAGGGACTACGAGCAGTACTTC. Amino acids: CSARGDRDYEQYF.

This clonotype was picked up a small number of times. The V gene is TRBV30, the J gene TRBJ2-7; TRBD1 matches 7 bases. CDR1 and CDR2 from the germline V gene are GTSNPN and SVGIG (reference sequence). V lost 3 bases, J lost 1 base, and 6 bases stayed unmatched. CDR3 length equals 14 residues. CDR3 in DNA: TGTGCCTGGAGACGCTTGGACAGGTCCTACGAGCAGTACTTC. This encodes CAWRRLDRSYEQYF.

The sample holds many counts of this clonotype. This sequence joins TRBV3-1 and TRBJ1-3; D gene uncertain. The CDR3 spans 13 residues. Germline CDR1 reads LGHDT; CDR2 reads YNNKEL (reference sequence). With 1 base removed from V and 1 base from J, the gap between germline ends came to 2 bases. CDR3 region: CASSQVSGNTIYF. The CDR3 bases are TGTGCCAGCAGCCAAGTGTCTGGAAACACCATATATTTT.

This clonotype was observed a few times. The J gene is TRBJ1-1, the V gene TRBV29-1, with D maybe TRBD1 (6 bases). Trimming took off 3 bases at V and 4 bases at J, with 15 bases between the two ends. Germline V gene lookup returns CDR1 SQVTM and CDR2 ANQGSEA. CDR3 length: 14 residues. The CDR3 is CSVEIIGGGTEAFF. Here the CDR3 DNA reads TGCAGCGTTGAGATAATAGGGGGGGGCACTGAAGCTTTCTTT.

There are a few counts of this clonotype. CDR3 nucleotides: TGTGCCAGCAGCTTATTGTTGGCGGGGTCCACTGAAGCTTTCTTT. It codes for CASSLLLAGSTEAFF. The chain carries TRBV7-8 and TRBJ1-1; no reliable D call. V gave up 2 bases and J gave up 4 bases, with 14 bases separating them. CDR3 size: 15 residues. Germline CDR1 is SGHVS and CDR2 is FQNEAQ.

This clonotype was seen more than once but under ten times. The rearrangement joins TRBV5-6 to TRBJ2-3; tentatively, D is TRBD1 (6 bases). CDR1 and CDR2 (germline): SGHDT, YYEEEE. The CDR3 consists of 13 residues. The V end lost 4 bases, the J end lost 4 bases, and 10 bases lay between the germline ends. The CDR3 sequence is CASSPQGSDTQYF. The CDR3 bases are TGTGCCAGCAGCCCTCAGGGGTCAGATACGCAGTATTTT. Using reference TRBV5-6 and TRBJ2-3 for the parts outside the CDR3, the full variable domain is DAGVTQSPTHLIKTRGQQVTLRCSPKSGHDTVSWYQQALGQGPQFIFQYYEEEERQRGNFPDRFSGHQFPNYSSELNVNALLLGDSALYLCASSPQGSDTQYFGPGTRLTVL.

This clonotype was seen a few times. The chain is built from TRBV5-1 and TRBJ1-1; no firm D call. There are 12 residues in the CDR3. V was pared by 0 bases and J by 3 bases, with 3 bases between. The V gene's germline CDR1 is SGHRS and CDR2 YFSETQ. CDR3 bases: TGCGCCAGCAGCTTGGACTACACTGAAGCTTTCTTT. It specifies CASSLDYTEAFF. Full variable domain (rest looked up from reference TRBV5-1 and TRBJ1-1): KAGVTQTPRYLIKTRGQQVTLSCSPISGHRSVSWYQQTPGQGLQFLFEYFSETQRNKGNFPGRFSGRQFSNSRSEMNVSTLELGDSALYLCASSLDYTEAFFGQGTRLTVV.

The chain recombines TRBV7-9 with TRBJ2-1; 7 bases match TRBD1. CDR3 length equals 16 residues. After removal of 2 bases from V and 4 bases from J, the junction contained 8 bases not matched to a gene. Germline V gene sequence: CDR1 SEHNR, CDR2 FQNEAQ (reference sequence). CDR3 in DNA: TGTGCCAGCAGCTTATCTACCGGGACAGAATACAATGAGCAGTTCTTC. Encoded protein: CASSLSTGTEYNEQFF.

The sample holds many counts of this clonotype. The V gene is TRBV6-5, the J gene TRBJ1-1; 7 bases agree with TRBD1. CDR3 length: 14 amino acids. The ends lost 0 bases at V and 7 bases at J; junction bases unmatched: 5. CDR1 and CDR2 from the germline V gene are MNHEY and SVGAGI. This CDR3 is CASSYSGQRGEAFF. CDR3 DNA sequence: TGTGCCAGCAGTTACTCGGGACAGAGGGGTGAAGCTTTCTTT.

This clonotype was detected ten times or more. CDR3 loop: CASSYSEGVEVFF. The CDR3 coding sequence is TGTGCCAGCAGTTACTCGGAGGGGGTCGAGGTGTTCTTC. The genes are TRBV6-5 and TRBJ2-1; D is possibly TRBD1 or TRBD2 (6 bases each). Germline V gene data show CDR1 as MNHEY and CDR2 as SVGAGI. Trimming took off 0 bases at V and 15 bases at J, with 15 bases between the two ends. CDR3 size: 13 residues.

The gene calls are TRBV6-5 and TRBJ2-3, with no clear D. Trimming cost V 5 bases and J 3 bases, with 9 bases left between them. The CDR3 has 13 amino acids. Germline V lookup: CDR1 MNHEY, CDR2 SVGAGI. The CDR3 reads CASSLRWTDTQYF. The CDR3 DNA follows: TGTGCCAGCAGTCTGCGTTGGACAGATACGCAGTATTTT.

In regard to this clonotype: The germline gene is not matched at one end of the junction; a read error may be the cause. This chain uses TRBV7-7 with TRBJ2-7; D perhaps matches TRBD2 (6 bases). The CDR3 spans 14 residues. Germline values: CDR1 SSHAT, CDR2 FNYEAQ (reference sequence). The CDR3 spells CASSPNSWGDEQYF. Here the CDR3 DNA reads TGTGCTAGCAGCCCCAATAGTTGGGGGGACGAGCAGTACTTC.

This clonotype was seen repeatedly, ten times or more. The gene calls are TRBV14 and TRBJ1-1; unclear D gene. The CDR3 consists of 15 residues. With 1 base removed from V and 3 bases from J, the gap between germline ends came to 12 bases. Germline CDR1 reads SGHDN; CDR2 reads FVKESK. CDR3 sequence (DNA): TGTGCCAGCAGCCAAGTTGTTGGGAGATACACTGAAGCTTTCTTT. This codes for CASSQVVGRYTEAFF.

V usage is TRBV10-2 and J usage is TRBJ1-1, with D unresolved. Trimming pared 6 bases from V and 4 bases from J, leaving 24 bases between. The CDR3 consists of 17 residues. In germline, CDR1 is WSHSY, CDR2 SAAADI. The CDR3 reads CASSPVPQGSSFTEAFF. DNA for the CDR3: TGCGCCAGCAGCCCAGTCCCCCAAGGAAGCTCGTTCACTGAAGCTTTCTTT.